A single sample gave rise to the 14 T cell receptor beta chains below, sequenced in a study of technical replicates of blood from a few donors. Some clones are missing from TCRdb's copy, which holds only in-frame ones; the method was immunoSEQ multiplex PCR. The sample gives approximately 76,000 clones, roughly nine tenths of which show up once; 0.2% to 0.25% is in the top ten. The specimen sequenced was T cells isolated from PBMCs. These receptors were collected from a human donor in good health.

The genes are TRBV28 and TRBJ1-2; 8 bases are a match to TRBD1. Per the germline V gene, CDR1 is MDHEN and CDR2 is SYDVKM. The CDR3 consists of 14 residues. V was clipped by 6 bases and J by 4 bases; unmatched bases: 7. CDR3 in amino acids: CASSGTGGIYGYTF. The CDR3 nucleotides read TGTGCCAGCAGCGGGACAGGTGGTATCTATGGCTACACCTTC.

The chain combines TRBV7-9 with TRBJ1-2; no firm D call. There are 13 residues in the CDR3. Germline V gene sequence: CDR1 SEHNR, CDR2 FQNEAQ (reference sequence). Deletions cut 4 bases from V and 6 bases from J, with 12 bases between. The CDR3 protein is CASSSPVLDGYTF. The DNA of the CDR3 is TGTGCCAGCAGCTCCCCGGTCCTGGATGGCTACACCTTC. Complete variable domain (other parts from reference TRBV7-9 and TRBJ1-2): DTGVSQNPRHKITKRGQNVTFRCDPISEHNRLYWYRQTLGQGPEFLTYFQNEAQLEKSRLLSDRFSAERPKGSFSTLEIQRTEQGDSAMYLCASSSPVLDGYTFGSGTRLTVV.

The rearrangement links TRBV5-1 to TRBJ1-1; no clear D gene. Germline CDR1 is SGHRS and CDR2 is YFSETQ. The CDR3 spans 17 residues. The germline V and J ends were trimmed by 4 bases and 1 base, with 20 bases remaining between them. CDR3 in amino acids: CASSIRQLAYSNTEAFF. The CDR3 DNA reads as TGCGCCAGCAGCATTCGACAACTCGCCTATTCGAACACTGAAGCTTTCTTT.

The V gene is TRBV9, the J gene TRBJ2-5; 10 bases are shared with TRBD2. Germline loops: CDR1 SGDLS, CDR2 YYNGEE. The CDR3 sequence is 16 residues long. V was pared by 0 bases and J by 2 bases, with 4 bases of the junction left unmatched. The CDR3 is CASSVGTSGKQETQYF. CDR3 DNA sequence: TGTGCCAGCAGCGTAGGGACTAGCGGAAAACAAGAGACCCAGTACTTC.

This sequence joins TRBV4-1 and TRBJ2-7; D might be TRBD2 (5 bases). Germline V gene lookup returns CDR1 MGHRA and CDR2 YSYEKL. V was clipped by 4 bases and J by 2 bases, with 12 bases between them. The CDR3 has 14 residues. Here the CDR3 DNA reads TGCGCCAGCAGCCCTTACGAGGGTACCTACGAGCAGTACTTC. Protein product: CASSPYEGTYEQYF.

V and J are TRBV2 and TRBJ2-3; 11 nucleotides agree with TRBD2. V trimming: 2 bases; J trimming: 6 bases; junction bases outside the gene matches: 4. Germline V gene data show CDR1 as SNHLY and CDR2 as FYNNEI. The CDR3 has 15 amino acids. This chain's CDR3 is CASSELAGGRDTQYF. The DNA for the CDR3 is TGTGCCAGCAGTGAACTAGCGGGAGGACGGGATACGCAGTATTTT. The variable domain in full, completed from reference TRBV2 and TRBJ2-3, reads EPEVTQTPSHQVTQMGQEVILRCVPISNHLYFYWYRQILGQKVEFLVSFYNNEISEKSEIFDDQFSVERPDGSNFTLKIRSTKLEDSAMYFCASSELAGGRDTQYFGPGTRLTVL.

This rearrangement joins TRBV5-6 to TRBJ1-1; 7 bases align to TRBD1. The CDR3 sequence is 12 residues long. Germline CDR1 SGHDT, CDR2 YYEEEE. The J segment lost 8 bases and the V segment lost 0 bases, leaving 1 base of the junction unmatched. The chain's CDR3 is CASSLVGQEAFF. CDR3 coding DNA: TGTGCCAGCAGCTTGGTGGGACAGGAAGCTTTCTTT.

CDR3 bases: TGTGCCAGCCCTTCGCTAGGACAGGGAGAGAAGGGAATGACCGGGGAGCTGTTTTTT. Translated, it gives CASPSLGQGEKGMTGELFF. The rearrangement joins TRBV27 to TRBJ2-2, with 8 bases that match TRBD1. The V segment lost 8 bases and the J segment 5 bases; nucleotides outside the gene matches: 22. Germline V lookup: CDR1 MNHEY, CDR2 SMNVEV (reference sequence). The CDR3 consists of 19 residues.

The chain links TRBV18 to TRBJ2-3, with 11 bases lining up with TRBD1. V shed 4 bases, J shed 4 bases, and the junction held 10 bases outside the gene matches. Germline values: CDR1 KGHSH, CDR2 LQKENI. This CDR3 contains 17 residues. The CDR3 nucleotides read TGTGCCAGCTCACAATGGACAGGGGGCCAGGTTGCAGATACGCAGTATTTT. Translated, it gives CASSQWTGGQVADTQYF. Based on the CDR3 plus reference TRBV18 and TRBJ2-3, the full variable domain is NAGVMQNPRHLVRRRGQEARLRCSPMKGHSHVYWYRQLPEEGLKFMVYLQKENIIDESGMPKERFSAEFPKEGPSILRIQQVVRGDSAAYFCASSQWTGGQVADTQYFGPGTRLTVL.

The CDR3 DNA sequence: TGCGCCAGCAGCCAAGATTGGGGCGGGGAAATCACCGGGGAGCTGTTTTTT. It translates to CASSQDWGGEITGELFF. This chain connects TRBV4-1 to TRBJ2-2; D might be TRBD2 (6 bases). Germline loops: CDR1 MGHRA, CDR2 YSYEKL. The CDR3 runs 17 residues. The V end lost 0 bases, the J end lost 4 bases, and 15 bases lay between the germline ends.

There are a few counts of this clone. The rearrangement joins TRBV28 to TRBJ2-3; maybe TRBD1 (6 bases). Germline loops: CDR1 MDHEN, CDR2 SYDVKM. V was trimmed by 5 bases and J by 5 bases, leaving 17 bases between them. The CDR3 spans 15 residues. The CDR3 loop reads CASSQGGPSGDTQYF. CDR3 nucleotides: TGTGCCAGCAGTCAAGGGGGTCCGAGTGGAGATACGCAGTATTTT.

The rearrangement links TRBV30 to TRBJ1-2; the D gene is possibly TRBD1 (6 bases). Germline values: CDR1 GTSNPN, CDR2 SVGIG (reference sequence). The ends were cut back, 7 bases at V and 7 bases at J, with 10 bases in the middle. CDR3 length: 10 residues. CDR3 nucleotide sequence: TGTGCCTACGCCAGGGGTGGCTACACCTTC. It yields the protein CAYARGGYTF. Variable domain in full (rest from reference TRBV30 and TRBJ1-2): SQTIHQWPATLVQPVGSPLSLECTVEGTSNPNLYWYRQAAGRGLQLLFYSVGIGQISSEVPQNLSASRPQDRQFILSSKKLLLSDSGFYLCAYARGGYTFGSGTRLTVV.

The V call is TRBV19, the J call TRBJ2-2; 9 bases agree with TRBD1. The trim removed 6 bases at V and 0 bases at J, leaving 14 bases unmatched. This CDR3 comprises 19 residues. Germline V gene lookup returns CDR1 LNHDA and CDR2 SQIVND (reference sequence). The chain's CDR3 is CASRYSGTGLYANTGELFF. As DNA, the CDR3 is TGTGCCAGTAGATACTCCGGGACAGGGCTATATGCGAACACCGGGGAGCTGTTTTTT.

The chain couples TRBV27 to TRBJ2-1; TRBD2 matches at 11 bases. V lost 2 bases, J lost 7 bases, and 1 base stayed unmatched. This CDR3 contains 14 residues. Looked up from germline, CDR1 is MNHEY and CDR2 is SMNVEV (reference sequence). In nucleotides, the CDR3 is TGTGCCAGCAGTTTAACTAGCGGGAGAAATGAGCAGTTCTTC. It codes for CASSLTSGRNEQFF.